These 14 T cell receptor beta chains were sequenced from one sample in a study of blood T cell repertoires in COVID-19. Measured with immunoSEQ multiplex PCR; TCRdb has only the in-frame clones, and not every one. The sample holds about 180,000 clones, around 87% seen once. Sequenced material: peripheral blood. These receptors were collected from a man aged 60 to 75 with COVID-19, enrolled during active disease.

This chain uses TRBV4-1 with TRBJ2-7; 8 bases fit TRBD2. J was trimmed by 0 bases and V by 4 bases; bases with no gene match: 11. Germline CDR1 reads MGHRA; CDR2 reads YSYEKL. The CDR3 totals 17 residues. The CDR3 loop reads CASSPSGAGVNSYEQYF. The CDR3 DNA sequence: TGCGCCAGCAGCCCATCGGGAGCGGGAGTTAACTCCTACGAGCAGTACTTC.

The chain has TRBV5-6 and TRBJ2-7; 10 bases are a match to TRBD1. V trimming: 6 bases; J trimming: 2 bases; junction bases outside the gene matches: 8. The V gene's germline CDR1 is SGHDT and CDR2 YYEEEE. The length of the CDR3 is 15 residues. The CDR3 DNA is TGTGCCAGCACATTCTTGGGGACAGGGGCCTACGAGCAGTACTTC. Amino acids: CASTFLGTGAYEQYF.

In nucleotides, the CDR3 is TGTGCCAGCTCACCCGCGGAGGGTGGCTATGGCTACACCTTC. It is translated as CASSPAEGGYGYTF. The V call is TRBV18, the J call TRBJ1-2, with no clear D. The germline V gene has CDR1 KGHSH and CDR2 LQKENI. The CDR3 runs 14 residues. V was clipped by 3 bases and J by 4 bases, with 12 bases between them.

The J gene is TRBJ1-2, the V gene TRBV7-8, with 10 bases fitting TRBD1. The germline gives CDR1 SGHVS, CDR2 FQNEAQ. CDR3 length: 15 amino acids. V was pared by 4 bases and J by 2 bases, with 4 bases of the junction left unmatched. CDR3 amino acids: CASSSTGQGNYGYTF. The CDR3 nucleotides read TGTGCCAGCAGCTCCACGGGACAGGGGAACTATGGCTACACCTTC.

This chain joins TRBV29-1 and TRBJ1-2; TRBD1 might be the D (6 bases). The CDR3 loop spans 12 amino acids. With 5 bases removed from V and 7 bases from J, the gap between germline ends came to 14 bases. Germline V lookup: CDR1 SQVTM, CDR2 ANQGSEA. The CDR3 region has the DNA TGCAGCGTTTGGGGGCCAGACCGTGGCTACACCTTC. This sequence encodes CSVWGPDRGYTF.

V usage is TRBV2 and J usage is TRBJ2-3; D is unclear. The CDR3 is made up of 12 amino acids. V was trimmed by 0 bases and J by 8 bases, leaving 6 bases between them. Looked up from germline, CDR1 is SNHLY and CDR2 is FYNNEI. The CDR3 DNA reads as TGTGCCAGCAGTGAAGCCTCGGGTACGCAGTATTTT. Amino acids: CASSEASGTQYF.

The rearrangement joins TRBV5-1 to TRBJ2-1; 12 positions match TRBD2. The germline V gene has CDR1 SGHRS and CDR2 YFSETQ. This CDR3 spans 15 amino acids. Germline trimming cut 4 bases from V and 4 bases from J; bases unmatched to any gene: 3. In DNA form, the CDR3 reads TGCGCCAGCAGCCGGGGACTAGCGGGTTACAATGAGCAGTTCTTC. Translating gives CASSRGLAGYNEQFF.

V and J are TRBV28 and TRBJ1-5; 7 bases are a match to TRBD1. Losses at the gene ends were 6 bases for V and 2 bases for J; bases not matched to a gene: 7. CDR1 and CDR2 from the germline V gene are MDHEN and SYDVKM. The CDR3 is made up of 15 amino acids. CDR3 sequence (DNA): TGTGCCAGCAGCCCCGGGACAGCGGGCAATCAGCCCCAGCATTTT. This codes for CASSPGTAGNQPQHF.

This rearrangement joins TRBV2 to TRBJ1-5, with a tentative D call TRBD1 (6 bases). Germline CDR1 and CDR2: SNHLY and FYNNEI. This CDR3 is built from 12 residues. V was pared by 8 bases and J by 1 base, with 6 bases between. CDR3 in amino acids: CASGQSNQPQHF. The CDR3 DNA reads as TGTGCCAGCGGACAGAGCAATCAGCCCCAGCATTTT.

The V and J genes are TRBV18 and TRBJ1-1; D not certain. V was clipped by 3 bases and J by 9 bases, with 14 bases between them. CDR1 is KGHSH, CDR2 LQKENI, per germline. The CDR3 extends over 13 amino acids. DNA for the CDR3: TGTGCCAGCTCACCCATTGACAAGACCAAAGCTTTCTTT. Translation: CASSPIDKTKAFF.

Concerning this clone itself: Other nucleotide sequences in the sample specify the same CDR3. The chain couples TRBV29-1 to TRBJ1-5; 8 nucleotides agree with TRBD1. Looked up from germline, CDR1 is SQVTM and CDR2 is ANQGSEA. The CDR3 covers 13 residues. Trimming cost V 7 bases and J 4 bases; bases outside gene matches: 6. The chain's CDR3 is CSGGQGGNQPQHF. The CDR3 nucleotides read TGCAGCGGAGGACAGGGAGGGAATCAGCCCCAGCATTTT. Supplemented by reference TRBV29-1 and TRBJ1-5, the full variable domain reads SAVISQKPSRDICQRGTSLTIQCQVDSQVTMMFWYRQQPGQSLTLIATANQGSEATYESGFVIDKFPISRPNLTFSTLTVSNMSPEDSSIYLCSGGQGGNQPQHFGDGTRLSIL.

The V call is TRBV7-2, the J call TRBJ1-1; TRBD1 matches at 7 bases. Germline V gives CDR1 SGHTA, CDR2 FQGNSA. V shed 5 bases and J 2 bases; nucleotides not matched to a gene: 5. This CDR3 is built from 14 residues. CDR3 sequence reads: CASSAGTANTEAFF. The CDR3 DNA is TGTGCCAGCAGCGCCGGGACAGCTAACACTGAAGCTTTCTTT.

In nucleotides, the CDR3 is TGTGCCAGCAGAAACCAGGGGGCGAGCGAGCAGTACTTC. Translating it yields CASRNQGASEQYF. The chain couples TRBV6-5 to TRBJ2-7; 8 nucleotides align to TRBD1. The CDR3 has 13 amino acids. Germline V gene sequence: CDR1 MNHEY, CDR2 SVGAGI. The ends lost 6 bases at V and 6 bases at J; junction bases unmatched: 7.

The chain employs TRBV10-3 and TRBJ2-7; perhaps TRBD2 as D (5 bases). Trimming took 6 bases from V and 0 from J, leaving 12 bases between them. The CDR3 runs to 14 residues. Per germline, CDR1 ENHRY and CDR2 SYGVKD. DNA for the CDR3: TGTGCCATCAGCGGAGGACGGATCTCCTACGAGCAGTACTTC. Translation gives CAISGGRISYEQYF.